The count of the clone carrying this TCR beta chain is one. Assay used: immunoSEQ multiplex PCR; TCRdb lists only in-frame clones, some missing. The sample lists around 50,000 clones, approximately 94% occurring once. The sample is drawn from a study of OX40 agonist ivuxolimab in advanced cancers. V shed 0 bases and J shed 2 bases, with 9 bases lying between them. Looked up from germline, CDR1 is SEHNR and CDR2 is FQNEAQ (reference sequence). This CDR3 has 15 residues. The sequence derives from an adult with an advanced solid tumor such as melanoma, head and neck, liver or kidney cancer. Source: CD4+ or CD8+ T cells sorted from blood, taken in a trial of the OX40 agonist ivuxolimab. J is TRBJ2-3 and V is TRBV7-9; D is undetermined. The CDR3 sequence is CASSLAGSSTDTQYF. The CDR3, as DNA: TGTGCCAGCAGCTTAGCGGGGTCATCCACAGATACGCAGTATTTT.